Detailed here is one T cell receptor (beta chain). Its antigen is unknown. These data originate in a study of beta chain features in type 1 diabetes. Study-level background: Sorted cells examined across all samples numbered some 98 million.

Study observations and caveats: Insertions were fewer and deletions more numerous at VDJ junctions in type 1 diabetes patients. TCRB CDR3s from Type 1 diabetes patients were moderately but significantly shorter in all four CD4+ subsets.

There are 12 residues in the CDR3. CDR1 is LGHNA and CDR2 is YNFKEQ in the germline V gene. V was pared by 4 bases and J by 0 bases, with 3 bases between. CD4+ naive, central memory, regulatory and stem cell-like memory cells were sorted via CD45RO/CCR7/CD25/CD127/CD95/CD27. Reverse transcribing all isolated RNA meant expressed TCRB transcripts were sequenced. Sequencing was performed with immunoSEQ multiplex PCR; in TCRdb, only in-frame clones are kept and a portion is missing. Of more than 150,000 clones in the sample, about 13% were seen once. The sequencing input was central memory CD4+ T cells from blood. This receptor was obtained from a woman aged 18-35 years in good health. V usage is TRBV4-2 and J usage is TRBJ1-1; D is undetermined. The CDR3 loop reads CASSRMNTEAFF. The CDR3 DNA sequence: TGTGCCAGCAGCCGTATGAACACTGAAGCTTTCTTT.